Shown below are 9 T cell receptor beta chains from a single sample sequenced in a study of a mutant IDH1 vaccine in newly diagnosed glioma. Described time point: week 23, last vaccination. Vaccinated patients received 300 ug of mutant IDH1 20-mer peptide per dose, with topical imiquimod. Profiled with immunoSEQ multiplex PCR; TCRdb holds only in-frame clones, not every one. The data show under 45,000 clones, about 75% seen once. No antigen has been identified for these receptors. Sequences were derived from PBMCs, sampled from a glioma patient whose treatment included an IDH1 peptide vaccine. These receptors all stem from a man in his forties or fifties with glioma.

J is TRBJ1-1 and V is TRBV5-6; D call uncertain. V was pared by 4 bases and J by 1 base, with 14 bases between. Germline loops: CDR1 SGHDT, CDR2 YYEEEE. The CDR3 spans 15 residues. Here the CDR3 reads CASSPIFRQNTEAFF. DNA of the CDR3: TGTGCCAGCAGCCCCATCTTCCGACAGAACACTGAAGCTTTCTTT.

J is TRBJ2-7 and V is TRBV4-2; D possibly corresponds to TRBD2 (5 bases). Deletions cut 5 bases from V and 5 bases from J, with 10 bases between. There are 12 residues in the CDR3. Germline loops: CDR1 LGHNA, CDR2 YNFKEQ. The CDR3 DNA is TGTGCCAGCAGCGGGCTAGCCCACGAGCAGTACTTC. Translated, it gives CASSGLAHEQYF.

The chain combines TRBV9 with TRBJ1-4; D is unclear. Looked up from germline, CDR1 is SGDLS and CDR2 is YYNGEE. Trimming took off 2 bases at V and 8 bases at J, with 10 bases between the two ends. This CDR3 is 13 amino acids long. The CDR3 DNA follows: TGTGCCAGCAGCGTTAACATGGGGGAAAAACTGTTTTTT. Translation gives CASSVNMGEKLFF.

V gene TRBV13 combines with J gene TRBJ1-1; 8 bases map to TRBD1. The CDR3 length is 16 residues. The ends lost 0 bases at V and 4 bases at J; junction bases unmatched: 7. The germline CDR1 and CDR2 sequences are PRHDT and FYEKMQ (reference sequence). CDR3 residues: CASSLGRQGHPTEAFF. The CDR3 DNA sequence: TGTGCCAGCAGCTTAGGCCGACAGGGGCATCCCACTGAAGCTTTCTTT.

This chain connects TRBV7-6 to TRBJ1-2, with D perhaps matching TRBD1 (6 bases). The V gene's germline CDR1 is SGHVS and CDR2 FNYEAQ. This CDR3 region has 15 residues. V was pared by 6 bases and J by 0 bases, with 14 bases between. This CDR3 is CASSPRGGSNYGYTF. The CDR3 DNA reads as TGTGCCAGCAGTCCAAGGGGGGGGTCTAACTATGGCTACACCTTC.

The V gene is TRBV18, the J gene TRBJ1-5; D gene ambiguous. The V end was cut by 5 bases, the J end by 4 bases, with 15 bases between. Per the germline V gene, CDR1 is KGHSH and CDR2 is LQKENI. The length of the CDR3 is 15 residues. Here the CDR3 DNA reads TGTGCCAGCTCATCCTCGGGTGTCCCGAATCAGCCCCAGCATTTT. Translating it yields CASSSSGVPNQPQHF.

The rearrangement links TRBV5-1 to TRBJ2-3; TRBD1 matches 9 bases. The CDR3 has 18 residues. V lost 2 bases, J lost 1 base, and 11 bases stayed unmatched. Germline V lookup: CDR1 SGHRS, CDR2 YFSETQ. CDR3 amino acids: CASSLGQGRLGRTDTQYF. The DNA for the CDR3 is TGCGCCAGCAGCTTAGGACAGGGGAGACTAGGCCGCACAGATACGCAGTATTTT.

The table lists this clone with a few counts. The gene calls are TRBV2 and TRBJ1-1, with 8 bases lining up with TRBD1. Trimming at V came to 6 bases and at J to 1 base, leaving 4 bases not matched to a gene. Per the germline V gene, CDR1 is SNHLY and CDR2 is FYNNEI. The CDR3 runs 14 residues. CDR3 sequence: CASRTGGGNTEAFF. The CDR3 coding sequence is TGTGCCAGCAGAACAGGGGGAGGGAACACTGAAGCTTTCTTT. The variable domain in full, completed from reference TRBV2 and TRBJ1-1, reads EPEVTQTPSHQVTQMGQEVILRCVPISNHLYFYWYRQILGQKVEFLVSFYNNEISEKSEIFDDQFSVERPDGSNFTLKIRSTKLEDSAMYFCASRTGGGNTEAFFGQGTRLTVV.

This chain joins TRBV19 and TRBJ2-3; no firm D call. V lost 7 bases and J lost 0, with 11 bases in between. The CDR3 extends over 14 amino acids. CDR1 LNHDA and CDR2 SQIVND come from the germline V gene (reference sequence). In nucleotides, the CDR3 is TGTGCCAGTAAAGGAGTTCAGAGCACAGATACGCAGTATTTT. This codes for CASKGVQSTDTQYF.